The clone carrying this T cell receptor beta chain was counted at least ten times. Within the sample, other DNA sequences also encode this same CDR3. These data belong to a study of blood T cell repertoires in COVID-19. Living in 24 US areas, the participants were between about 18 and 90 years of age. Participant reports of clinical history set cohort assignment. No more than 2 weeks before study entry, exposed participants had met a case of COVID-19. This CDR3 has 13 amino acids. Germline V gene sequence: CDR1 MNHEY, CDR2 SVGAGI. V was clipped by 8 bases and J by 2 bases; unmatched bases: 6. Sequenced by immunoSEQ multiplex PCR; TCRdb stores in-frame clones only, minus some. The sample records about 210,000 clones, 80% to 85% being singletons.

This chain uses TRBV6-5 with TRBJ2-7; 7 bases line up with TRBD2. This receptor was identified in a woman aged 25-40 years who had been exposed to COVID-19. Material for sequencing was PBMCs or T cells enriched from blood (not recorded which). CDR3 DNA sequence: TGTGCCAGCGCACTAGCGACGACCTACGAGCAGTACTTC. This translates into CASALATTYEQYF.